This T cell receptor (beta chain) was sequenced for a study of blood T cell repertoires in COVID-19. In the original workflow: Estimation of nucleated cell counts relied on the amplification of reference gene primers. Produced via immunoSEQ multiplex PCR; TCRdb's table is partial and in-frame only. That table is the source of V, J and clone size, and D and trimming were worked out from the DNA. Of roughly 100,000 clones in the sample, 85% were seen once. The CDR3 totals 17 residues. Germline V lookup: CDR1 LGHNA, CDR2 YSLEER. V shed 0 bases and J shed 0 bases, with 12 bases lying between them. The chain joins TRBV4-3 to TRBJ2-1; TRBD2 is a possible D gene (5 bases). This receptor was taken from a woman in her 70s with active or convalescent COVID-19. Input material: peripheral blood. The CDR3 DNA is TGCGCCAGCAGCCAAGATGGACGAGGGCCCTCCTACAATGAGCAGTTCTTC. It encodes CASSQDGRGPSYNEQFF.